Listed below are T cell receptor beta chains from one sample, sequenced in a study of blood T cell repertoires in COVID-19. Method: immunoSEQ multiplex PCR; TCRdb's copy keeps in-frame clones and lacks some. The sample holds approximately 45,000 clones, about 87% seen once. Source material: peripheral blood. These receptors were taken from a woman at least 80 years old with COVID-19, enrolled during active disease. Each CDR3 is given with its conserved first and last residue. The D gene is left open where the match is weak. The listing skips clone size in some rows; elsewhere it reads once, few, many or a size class.

cdr3_aa,cdr3_nt,clone_size,j_call,d_call,v_call
CASSYSGGGQYF,TGTGCCAGCAGTTACTCTGGCGGGGGGCAGTACTTC,.,TRBJ2-7,TRBD2,TRBV6-5
CASSDQESNEKLFF,TGTGCCAGCAGTGACCAAGAGTCTAATGAAAAACTGTTTTTT,few,TRBJ1-4,.,TRBV2
CATSRDRGLNEKLFF,TGTGCCACCAGCAGAGACAGGGGCCTTAATGAAAAACTGTTTTTT,once,TRBJ1-4,.,TRBV15
CASSVDVRGDTIYF,TGTGCCAGCAGCGTAGATGTCAGGGGAGACACCATATATTTT,few,TRBJ1-3,.,TRBV9
CASSRDISEQYF,TGTGCCAGCAGTCGGGACATATCCGAGCAGTACTTC,.,TRBJ2-7,.,TRBV12-3/TRBV12-4
CASSQWATGNTIYF,TGTGCCAGCAGCCAATGGGCCACTGGAAACACCATATATTTT,.,TRBJ1-3,.,TRBV14
CATSLSLAGETQYF,TGTGCCACCAGTTTGTCCCTCGCAGGAGAGACCCAGTACTTC,.,TRBJ2-5,.,TRBV24-1
CASSKISDRRPQHF,TGTGCCAGCAGTAAAATATCGGACAGGCGCCCCCAGCATTTT,few,TRBJ1-5,TRBD1,TRBV28
CASSEVATGYMVLTF,TGTGCCAGCAGTGAAGTGGCGACAGGGTATATGGTCCTGACTTTC,.,TRBJ2-6,TRBD1,TRBV6-1
CASSLTSFTDTQYF,TGTGCCAGCAGCTTAACTAGTTTCACAGATACGCAGTATTTT,.,TRBJ2-3,.,TRBV7-2
CASSYQDRSGANVLTF,TGTGCCAGCAGTTACCAGGACAGGTCTGGGGCCAACGTCCTGACTTTC,.,TRBJ2-6,TRBD1,TRBV6-2/TRBV6-3
CASSLGAGGPRDTQYF,TGTGCCAGCAGCCTGGGGGCGGGGGGGCCCCGAGATACGCAGTATTTT,once,TRBJ2-3,TRBD2,TRBV7-3
CASSDTGDNSPLHF,TGTGCCAGCAGCGATACAGGGGACAATTCACCCCTCCACTTT,.,TRBJ1-6,TRBD1,TRBV2
CASTGNYGYTF,TGTGCCAGCACGGGAAACTATGGCTACACCTTC,few,TRBJ1-2,.,TRBV9
CASSLNGQSYYGYTF,TGTGCCAGCAGCTTAAATGGGCAGAGCTACTATGGCTACACCTTC,.,TRBJ1-2,.,TRBV5-4
CSVEDPLEAFF,TGCAGCGTTGAAGATCCTTTGGAAGCTTTCTTT,few,TRBJ1-1,.,TRBV29-1
CASRSYRGGTEAFF,TGTGCCAGCAGGTCGTACAGGGGCGGGACTGAAGCTTTCTTT,.,TRBJ1-1,TRBD1,TRBV2
CASLLGQAGEKLFF,TGTGCCAGTCTGCTGGGGCAGGCTGGGGAAAAACTGTTTTTT,.,TRBJ1-4,.,TRBV28
CASSTGAGTNYGYTF,TGTGCCAGCAGCACAGGTGCAGGGACTAACTATGGCTACACCTTC,.,TRBJ1-2,.,TRBV5-4
CASSPGTVGGEKLFF,TGTGCCAGCAGCCCCGGGACTGTCGGGGGTGAAAAACTGTTTTTT,.,TRBJ1-4,.,TRBV7-9
CASSLMGQGDYGYTF,TGTGCCAGCAGTTTAATGGGACAGGGAGACTATGGCTACACCTTC,.,TRBJ1-2,TRBD1,TRBV27
CASSEVGGSSPLHF,TGTGCCAGCAGTGAAGTTGGAGGGTCCTCACCCCTCCACTTT,.,TRBJ1-6,.,TRBV2
CASSLVRRLAGGTDTQYF,TGCGCCAGCAGCTTGGTCCGGCGGCTAGCGGGAGGGACAGATACGCAGTATTTT,.,TRBJ2-3,TRBD2,TRBV5-1
CASSRTGAGELFF,TGTGCCAGCAGTCGTACAGGGGCCGGGGAGCTGTTTTTT,.,TRBJ2-2,TRBD1,TRBV6-5
CASSPRDRLHEQYF,TGTGCCAGCAGCCCCCGGGACAGGCTCCACGAGCAGTACTTC,.,TRBJ2-7,TRBD1,TRBV7-9
CASSFEDRTYEQYF,TGTGCCAGCAGCTTTGAGGACAGAACCTACGAGCAGTACTTC,few,TRBJ2-7,.,TRBV5-5
CASSEQGSQNEKLFF,TGTGCCAGCAGTGAACAGGGCAGTCAAAATGAAAAACTGTTTTTT,.,TRBJ1-4,.,TRBV2
CASSYQRFTDTQYF,TGTGCCAGCAGTTACCAGCGGTTCACAGATACGCAGTATTTT,.,TRBJ2-3,.,TRBV6-5
CAKTSGGASSYNEQFF,TGTGCCAAGACTAGCGGGGGGGCTTCCTCCTACAATGAGCAGTTCTTC,.,TRBJ2-1,TRBD2,TRBV2
CASSSYSYEQYF,TGCGCCAGCAGCTCGTACAGCTACGAGCAGTACTTC,.,TRBJ2-7,.,TRBV5-1
CASSARYPNEQFF,TGTGCCAGCAGTGCGCGATACCCGAATGAGCAGTTCTTC,.,TRBJ2-1,.,TRBV25-1
CASSRQPTSGSAGELFF,TGTGCTAGCAGTCGACAGCCCACTAGCGGGAGCGCCGGGGAGCTGTTTTTT,.,TRBJ2-2,TRBD2,TRBV7-7
CASSLGQSFYGYTF,TGCGCCAGCAGCTTGGGACAGTCCTTCTATGGCTACACCTTC,.,TRBJ1-2,.,TRBV5-1
CASTRAQGRIVNEQFF,TGTGCCAGCACCCGAGCGCAGGGGCGAATAGTTAATGAGCAGTTCTTC,.,TRBJ2-1,.,TRBV5-8
CASSPSREQPQHF,TGTGCCAGCTCACCGTCGAGGGAACAGCCCCAGCATTTT,.,TRBJ1-5,.,TRBV18
CATRLAGGPEGTYEQYF,TGTGCCACCAGACTAGCGGGAGGGCCGGAAGGAACCTACGAGCAGTACTTC,.,TRBJ2-7,TRBD2,TRBV19
CASSQGLAGGPWEQFF,TGTGCCAGCAGCCAAGGGCTAGCGGGAGGGCCTTGGGAGCAGTTCTTC,.,TRBJ2-1,TRBD2,TRBV4-2
CAYSGTAYGYTF,TGTGCCTACTCCGGGACAGCCTATGGCTACACCTTC,.,TRBJ1-2,TRBD1,TRBV30
CASSQRAVRGSYNEQFF,TGTGCCAGCAGCCAAAGGGCCGTCCGGGGCTCCTACAATGAGCAGTTCTTC,.,TRBJ2-1,.,TRBV4-2
CASSRGSLNTGELFF,TGTGCCAGCAGCCGCGGGTCCTTGAACACCGGGGAGCTGTTTTTT,once,TRBJ2-2,.,TRBV5-6
CASSLGGLYNEQFF,TGTGCCAGCAGCTTAGGGGGACTCTACAATGAGCAGTTCTTC,.,TRBJ2-1,.,TRBV11-2
CASSSRDSNSPLHF,TGTGCCAGTAGTTCCCGGGACAGTAATTCACCCCTCCACTTT,.,TRBJ1-6,TRBD1,TRBV19
CASSLGGIMNTEAFF,TGCGCCAGCAGCTTGGGCGGTATCATGAACACTGAAGCTTTCTTT,.,TRBJ1-1,.,TRBV5-1
CATSTHSPGVHGYTF,TGTGCCACCAGCACACACAGCCCCGGGGTCCATGGCTACACCTTC,.,TRBJ1-2,.,TRBV15
CASSLEGGNTEAFF,TGCGCCAGCAGCTTGGAGGGAGGGAACACTGAAGCTTTCTTT,.,TRBJ1-1,.,TRBV5-1
CASSDYRGVGEKLFF,TGCGCCAGCAGCGACTACAGGGGTGTGGGTGAAAAACTGTTTTTT,.,TRBJ1-4,TRBD1,TRBV4-1
CASSVSGDTYNEQFF,TGCGCCAGCAGCGTCAGCGGGGATACCTACAATGAGCAGTTCTTC,.,TRBJ2-1,TRBD2,TRBV5-1
CASGAPGLITNEQFF,TGTGCCAGCGGGGCTCCGGGACTTATAACCAATGAGCAGTTCTTC,.,TRBJ2-1,.,TRBV28
CASSRTGRLGSQETQYF,TGTGCCAGCAGCCGGACAGGGAGGCTCGGGTCGCAAGAGACCCAGTACTTC,.,TRBJ2-5,TRBD1,TRBV6-4
CASSESTGRNTEAFF,TGCGCCAGCAGTGAGTCCACAGGAAGGAACACTGAAGCTTTCTTT,.,TRBJ1-1,.,TRBV10-1
CASSRRGTSNTGELFF,TGTGCCAGCAGCCGGCGGGGGACTTCGAACACCGGGGAGCTGTTTTTT,.,TRBJ2-2,TRBD2,TRBV11-2
CASSLGGLRTDTQYF,TGTGCCAGCAGCTTAGGGGGGCTCCGAACAGATACGCAGTATTTT,.,TRBJ2-3,.,TRBV7-2